Following are 24 T cell receptor beta chains from one sample sequenced in a study of blood T cell repertoires in COVID-19. Sequencing was performed with immunoSEQ multiplex PCR; in TCRdb, only in-frame clones are kept and a portion is missing. This table holds 260,000 or so clones, 75% to 85% found once. Material: peripheral blood. These receptors were collected from a woman aged 70-85 years with acute or convalescent COVID-19.

CDR3 DNA sequence: TGCGCCAGCAAGAGCTTTATTCAAGAGACCCAGTACTTC. The encoded protein is CASKSFIQETQYF. The rearrangement links TRBV10-2 to TRBJ2-5; D not resolved. V was trimmed by 7 bases and J by 2 bases, leaving 11 bases between them. Germline V CDR1 and CDR2: WSHSY, SAAADI. The CDR3 spans 13 residues.

This clone was observed a single time. The chain combines TRBV27 with TRBJ1-5; possible D gene TRBD1, 5 bases. Trimming shortened V by 0 bases and J by 4 bases, and 13 bases separated the two germline ends. CDR3 length: 16 amino acids. Germline CDR1 is MNHEY and CDR2 is SMNVEV (reference sequence). The CDR3 loop reads CASSLSPKGRNQPQHF. The CDR3 bases are TGTGCCAGCAGTTTATCCCCTAAGGGGAGGAATCAGCCCCAGCATTTT.

The chain couples TRBV28 to TRBJ1-2; perhaps TRBD1 as D (6 bases). V shed 7 bases and J shed 7 bases, with 16 bases lying between them. The CDR3 spans 13 residues. Looked up from germline, CDR1 is MDHEN and CDR2 is SYDVKM. CDR3 in amino acids: CASTDTGLAGYTF. CDR3 sequence (DNA): TGTGCCAGCACCGATACAGGGTTGGCTGGCTACACCTTC.

This chain links TRBV7-2 with TRBJ2-7, with a possible D match to TRBD2 (5 bases). The CDR3 has 14 residues. Germline CDR1 and CDR2: SGHTA and FQGNSA. V lost 5 bases to trimming and J lost 2 bases, with 13 bases between them. This CDR3 reads CASSNGRVAYEQYF. In DNA, the CDR3 is TGTGCCAGCAGCAATGGGCGGGTGGCCTACGAGCAGTACTTC.

The chain joins TRBV3-1 (or the pseudogene TRBV3-2) to TRBJ2-7, with D tentatively TRBD1 (5 bases). V lost 1 base and J lost 2, with 18 bases in between. This CDR3 comprises 17 residues. The germline CDR1 and CDR2 sequences are LGHDT and YNNKEL (reference sequence). The CDR3 coding sequence is TGTGCCAGCAGCCAAGGAGGAATCTTGGGCAGGGCCTACGAGCAGTACTTC. This encodes CASSQGGILGRAYEQYF.

This clone was recorded a few times. The chain links TRBV7-8 to TRBJ1-2; perhaps TRBD1 as D (6 bases). Trimming removed 2 bases from V and 6 bases from J, with 13 bases in between. This CDR3 spans 14 amino acids. CDR1 and CDR2 from the germline V gene are SGHVS and FQNEAQ. The CDR3 sequence: CASSLLHRDDGYTF. The CDR3 DNA reads as TGTGCCAGCAGCTTACTTCACAGGGATGATGGCTACACCTTC.

The sample holds a few counts of this clone. The CDR3 DNA sequence: TGTGCCAGCAGCCCAGGGACAGGGGCTGAAGCTTTCTTT. Translating gives CASSPGTGAEAFF. This chain connects TRBV11-2 to TRBJ1-1; TRBD1 matches at 10 bases. Unmatched junction bases numbered 3, after V lost 5 bases and J lost 6 bases. The CDR3 totals 13 residues. Germline CDR1 reads SGHAT; CDR2 reads FQNNGV.

The chain uses TRBV3-1 (or the pseudogene TRBV3-2) and TRBJ1-5; unclear D gene. Looked up from germline, CDR1 is LGHDT and CDR2 is YNNKEL (reference sequence). Trimming pared 0 bases from V and 7 bases from J, leaving 22 bases between. The CDR3 is 18 amino acids. CDR3 in DNA: TGTGCCAGCAGCCAAGAACTACTGGATCCCACCCGGAACCAGCCCCAGCATTTT. Translation: CASSQELLDPTRNQPQHF.

This clone has a handful of counts. The chain combines TRBV27 with TRBJ1-5; tentatively, D is TRBD1 (6 bases). V lost 5 bases and J 3 bases, leaving 11 bases between the germline ends. Germline CDR1 reads MNHEY; CDR2 reads SMNVEV (reference sequence). The CDR3 runs 14 residues. The CDR3 here is CASSPRDNNQPQHF. The CDR3 DNA is TGTGCCAGCAGTCCCCGGGACAACAATCAGCCCCAGCATTTT.

The V gene is TRBV28, the J gene TRBJ1-2; TRBD1 agrees at 10 bases. V dropped 5 bases and J dropped 6; count of bases not matched to a gene: 6. Germline V lookup: CDR1 MDHEN, CDR2 SYDVKM. The CDR3 extends over 14 amino acids. The CDR3 is CASSGRDRGNGYTF. The CDR3, as DNA: TGTGCCAGCAGTGGAAGGGACAGGGGAAATGGCTACACCTTC.

In its sample, this clone was seen a few times. V gene TRBV11-2 combines with J gene TRBJ2-2, with TRBD1 identical over 10 bases. Unmatched junction bases numbered 8, after V lost 9 bases and J lost 7 bases. The V gene's germline CDR1 is SGHAT and CDR2 FQNNGV. There are 14 residues in the CDR3. The CDR3 bases are TGTGCCAGATCCGACAGGGGGCTCAACGGGGAGCTGTTTTTT. As protein: CARSDRGLNGELFF. Variable domain in full (rest from reference TRBV11-2 and TRBJ2-2): EAGVAQSPRYKIIEKRQSVAFWCNPISGHATLYWYQQILGQGPKLLIQFQNNGVVDDSQLPKDRFSAERLKGVDSTLKIQPAKLEDSAVYLCARSDRGLNGELFFGEGSRLTVL.

This clone was seen many times. This chain connects TRBV25-1 to TRBJ1-2, with D maybe TRBD1 (5 bases). Trimming pared 0 bases from V and 1 base from J, leaving 6 bases between. The germline V gene encodes CDR1 MGHDK and CDR2 SYGVNS. This CDR3 is 14 amino acids long. The CDR3 DNA reads as TGTGCCAGCAGTGAATACGGGGGTAACTATGGCTACACCTTC. The encoded protein is CASSEYGGNYGYTF.

This chain joins TRBV7-9 and TRBJ1-2, with 7 bases that match TRBD1. The CDR3 is made up of 14 amino acids. V shed 5 bases and J 4 bases; nucleotides not matched to a gene: 7. CDR1 is SEHNR, CDR2 FQNEAQ, per germline (reference sequence). CDR3 amino acids: CASSPGQVIYGYTF. As DNA, the CDR3 is TGTGCCAGCAGCCCCGGACAGGTGATCTATGGCTACACCTTC.

Notes on this clone: A much larger clone lies a single base off, so this may be a read error. The chain recombines TRBV5-5 with TRBJ1-5; no definite D call. Trimming cost V 0 bases and J 6 bases, with 7 bases left between them. The CDR3 has 13 amino acids. In germline, CDR1 is SGHKS, CDR2 YYEKEE (reference sequence). For the CDR3, the DNA is TGTGCCAGCAGCTTGGGCGGGGTTCAGCCCCAGCATTTT. Translated, it gives CASSLGGVQPQHF. Filled out from reference TRBV5-5 and TRBJ1-5, the complete variable domain reads DAGVTQSPTHLIKTRGQQVTLRCSPISGHKSVSWYQQVLGQGPQFIFQYYEKEERGRGNFPDRFSARQFPNYSSELNVNALLLGDSALYLCASSLGGVQPQHFGDGTRLSIL.

V gene TRBV2 combines with J gene TRBJ2-2; possibly TRBD1 for D (6 bases). V was pared by 3 bases and J by 5 bases, with 10 bases between. Germline V gene sequence: CDR1 SNHLY, CDR2 FYNNEI. The CDR3 sequence is 14 residues long. The CDR3 reads CASSEDRGTGELFF. The CDR3 DNA follows: TGTGCCAGCAGTGAGGACAGAGGAACCGGGGAGCTGTTTTTT.

The V call is TRBV9, the J call TRBJ1-2; possibly TRBD1 for D (6 bases). Trimming left V 1 base short and J 7 bases short, with 14 bases between. Germline lookup yields CDR1 SGDLS and CDR2 YYNGEE. The CDR3 extends over 14 amino acids. CDR3 loop: CASSVWAGAGGYTF. In DNA form, the CDR3 reads TGTGCCAGCAGCGTATGGGCAGGGGCTGGTGGCTACACCTTC.

About this clone: Other DNA sequences within the sample encode an identical CDR3. The V gene is TRBV7-9, the J gene TRBJ1-6; 7 bases agree with TRBD1. CDR1 and CDR2 (germline): SEHNR, FQNEAQ (reference sequence). The CDR3 runs to 14 residues. V shed 3 bases and J 9 bases; nucleotides not matched to a gene: 5. CDR3 residues: CASSFGQGGSPLHF. The CDR3 DNA follows: TGTGCCAGCAGCTTTGGTCAGGGGGGTTCACCCCTCCACTTT. Full variable domain (remainder filled in from reference TRBV7-9 and TRBJ1-6): DTGVSQNPRHKITKRGQNVTFRCDPISEHNRLYWYRQTLGQGPEFLTYFQNEAQLEKSRLLSDRFSAERPKGSFSTLEIQRTEQGDSAMYLCASSFGQGGSPLHFGNGTRLTVT.

The chain couples TRBV10-3 to TRBJ1-4, with D tentatively TRBD1 (5 bases). Germline CDR1 reads ENHRY; CDR2 reads SYGVKD. The germline V and J ends were trimmed by 10 bases and 6 bases, with 9 bases remaining between them. This CDR3 is 11 amino acids long. CDR3 DNA sequence: TGTGCCACCTCCAGGGATGAAAAACTGTTTTTT. Translation: CATSRDEKLFF.

The rearrangement joins TRBV4-1 to TRBJ2-2; 7 bases align to TRBD2. CDR1 MGHRA and CDR2 YSYEKL come from the germline V gene. Trimming at V came to 1 base and at J to 5 bases, leaving 7 bases not matched to a gene. The CDR3 contains 16 residues. CDR3: CASSQGREGWTGELFF. The DNA for the CDR3 is TGCGCCAGCAGCCAAGGCAGGGAGGGGTGGACCGGGGAGCTGTTTTTT.

The chain has TRBV7-9 and TRBJ1-2; 12 bases fit TRBD1. V lost 3 bases, J lost 4 bases, and 3 bases stayed unmatched. The CDR3 extends over 15 amino acids. CDR1 is SEHNR, CDR2 FQNEAQ, per germline (reference sequence). This chain's CDR3 is CASSLGQGASYGYTF. The CDR3 nucleotides are TGTGCCAGCAGCTTGGGACAGGGGGCAAGCTATGGCTACACCTTC.

This clone is a singleton in its sample. J is TRBJ1-1 and V is TRBV18; D is possibly TRBD1 (6 bases). This CDR3 contains 15 residues. Germline values: CDR1 KGHSH, CDR2 LQKENI. V gave up 5 bases and J gave up 3 bases, with 16 bases separating them. This CDR3 reads CASSGPTGAYTEAFF. CDR3 sequence (DNA): TGTGCCAGCTCAGGACCGACAGGCGCTTACACTGAAGCTTTCTTT. Drawing the rest from reference TRBV18 and TRBJ1-1, the complete variable domain is NAGVMQNPRHLVRRRGQEARLRCSPMKGHSHVYWYRQLPEEGLKFMVYLQKENIIDESGMPKERFSAEFPKEGPSILRIQQVVRGDSAAYFCASSGPTGAYTEAFFGQGTRLTVV.

The CDR3 sequence: CASSKPGQGASSYNSPLHF. CDR3 in DNA: TGTGCCAGTAGTAAACCGGGACAGGGGGCGAGCTCCTATAATTCACCCCTCCACTTT. This chain links TRBV19 with TRBJ1-6; 12 nucleotides line up with TRBD1. From germline, CDR1 is LNHDA and CDR2 SQIVND (reference sequence). This CDR3 region has 19 residues. The junction had 7 bases not matched to a gene; V was cut back by 4 bases and J by 0 bases. Full variable domain (missing parts from reference TRBV19 and TRBJ1-6): DGGITQSPKYLFRKEGQNVTLSCEQNLNHDAMYWYRQDPGQGLRLIYYSQIVNDFQKGDIAEGYSVSREKKESFPLTVTSAQKNPTAFYLCASSKPGQGASSYNSPLHFGNGTRLTVT.

The chain links TRBV4-2 to TRBJ2-7; D is undetermined. The CDR3 has 15 amino acids. CDR1 LGHNA and CDR2 YNFKEQ come from the germline V gene. The V end was cut by 0 bases, the J end by 7 bases, with 16 bases between. The CDR3 sequence: CASSQDPHLGLEQYF. The CDR3 DNA follows: TGTGCCAGCAGCCAAGATCCTCACCTGGGCCTTGAGCAGTACTTC.

The rearrangement links TRBV5-1 to TRBJ2-7, with D maybe TRBD2 (7 bases). The CDR3 totals 17 residues. With 7 bases removed from V and 4 bases from J, the gap between germline ends came to 27 bases. Germline assignment: CDR1 SGHRS and CDR2 YFSETQ. The CDR3, as DNA: TGCGCCAGCTCTCGGAGGGGGGGAGACGCTGTGTGGTACGAGCAGTACTTC. This translates into CASSRRGGDAVWYEQYF.